This entry concerns a single TCR beta chain. Its target is not known. This entry belongs to a study of cytomegalovirus exposure and HLA in healthy donors. In the study overall: The same platform was used for the 100 to 150 validation repertoires as for the 666 first-cohort repertoires, as reported in a later analysis. Study-wide results and limits: The TCR clusters that emerged in the first cohort tended, a later analysis found, to co-occur in the 120 or so validation repertoires. Rarity marked most TCR sequences, yet some public TCRs occurred in many donors. Specificity of a few CMV-associated chains for CMV antigens was verified in vitro.

V was trimmed by 2 bases and J by 6 bases, leaving 13 bases between them. The CDR3 has 14 amino acids. Germline CDR1 and CDR2: LNHDA and SQIVND (reference sequence). Repertoires were generated with immunoSEQ multiplex PCR, while TCRdb's copy carries only in-frame clones and drops some. The sample lists about 160,000 clones; roughly 90% were seen once. The receptor was isolated from a woman aged 18-29 years in good health and CMV-seropositive. Input material: PBMCs. This chain links TRBV19 with TRBJ2-5, with D possibly TRBD1 on 5 matching bases. CDR3 region: CASSILQDRKTQYF. CDR3 coding DNA: TGTGCCAGTAGTATATTACAGGATAGGAAGACCCAGTACTTC.